A selection of T cell receptor beta chains follows, all from one sample in a study of T cell repertoires in cytomegalovirus infection. Using its own MiXCR run on the reads, TCRdb lists one record per CDR3 protein. The sample holds roughly 760,000 distinct CDR3 sequences, 35% to 45% seen once. Material: PBMCs. These TCRs come from a human donor in good health (CMV status not recorded). Some clones in this sample may be carry-over from other donors' samples. CDR3s include the opening cysteine and the closing phenylalanine or tryptophan. The D gene is left open where the match is weak. The size field is filled for only some rows; it gives once, few, many or a size class.

j_call	v_call	clone_size	d_call	cdr3_nt	cdr3_aa
TRBJ2-2	TRBV4-1	NA	NA	TGCGCCAGCAGCCAAGAGATGGTGAACACCGGGGAGCTGTTTTTT	CASSQEMVNTGELFF
TRBJ1-4	TRBV5-6	once	NA	TGTGCCAGCACCCAGGACAGTTCTAATGAAAAACTGTTTTTT	CASTQDSSNEKLFF
TRBJ2-2	TRBV28	many	NA	TGTGCCAGCGAGCAGGGGCCAGCGAACACCGGGGAGCTGTTTTTT	CASEQGPANTGELFF
TRBJ2-4	TRBV20-1	NA	NA	TGCAGTGCTAGAGATGATTTTCAGGGGTCTAGGGGTGACATTCAGTACTTC	CSARDDFQGSRGDIQYF
TRBJ1-2	TRBV27	NA	NA	TGTGCCAGCAGTTCCGCCTCGGGCTACACCTTC	CASSSASGYTF
TRBJ1-6	TRBV11-2	once	NA	TGTGCCAGCAGCCTTTTGGGTCAGGCGGCTTCACCCCTCCACTTT	CASSLLGQAASPLHF
TRBJ1-2	TRBV20-1	NA	NA	TGCAGTGCTAGAGTATGGCTCTTTAACTATGGCTACACCTTC	CSARVWLFNYGYTF
TRBJ1-2	TRBV24-1	NA	TRBD1	TGTGCCACCAGTGATCCCGGGACAGGAGACTATGGCTACACCTTC	CATSDPGTGDYGYTF
TRBJ1-2	TRBV5-1	once	NA	TGCGCCAGCAGCTTGGATGAAAAGGGGCACTATGGCTACACCTTC	CASSLDEKGHYGYTF
TRBJ1-6	TRBV2	NA	TRBD1	TGTGCCAGCAGTATCGGGGACAGTGGCGTGTCCTATAATTCACCCCTCCACTTT	CASSIGDSGVSYNSPLHF
TRBJ2-7	TRBV14	NA	TRBD2	TGTGCCAGCAGCCCGAGCGGGAGGGCTATCATCTACGAGCAGTACTTC	CASSPSGRAIIYEQYF
TRBJ2-5	TRBV7-2	many	NA	TGTGCCAGCAGCCCCGGGCCAGCAGAGACCCAGTACTTC	CASSPGPAETQYF
TRBJ2-5	TRBV7-4	NA	TRBD2	TGTGCCAGCAGCTTAGACTCGGGGGGGCGGCCAGCGAAGTACTTC	CASSLDSGGRPAKYF
TRBJ1-2	TRBV4-1	NA	NA	TGCGCCAGCAGCCAAGACTCGGGCGGACCCAGCTGGGGCTACACCTTC	CASSQDSGGPSWGYTF
TRBJ2-1	TRBV5-4	NA	NA	TGTGCCAGCAGCTTGGAGTGGGACTACAATGAGCAGTTCTTC	CASSLEWDYNEQFF
TRBJ2-5	TRBV27	NA	TRBD2	TGTGCCAGCACTCCCCGGGGCACTAGCGGGAGGCTACAAGAGACCCAGTACTTC	CASTPRGTSGRLQETQYF
TRBJ1-1	TRBV7-8	few	NA	TGTGCCAGCAGCTTAGGTCCCCGGGGCACTGAAGCTTTCTTT	CASSLGPRGTEAFF
TRBJ2-5	TRBV6-2/TRBV6-3	once	TRBD2	TGTGCCAGCAGCCCCCCTAGCGGGAGGGCCAGGGAGACCCAGTACTTC	CASSPPSGRARETQYF
TRBJ2-1	TRBV11-3	NA	TRBD2	TGTGCCAGCAGCGTTGGGGGGGTCCACAATGAGCAGTTCTTC	CASSVGGVHNEQFF
TRBJ1-1	TRBV11-2	NA	TRBD1	TGTGCCAGCAGCTTAGTAACCGGGACAGGGGCCCTCATGAACACTGAAGCTTTCTTT	CASSLVTGTGALMNTEAFF
TRBJ2-7	TRBV20-1	NA	TRBD2	TGCAGTGCTAGAGATCAGGTTCTAGCGGGAGTTTTCCCCTACGAGCAGTACTTC	CSARDQVLAGVFPYEQYF
TRBJ2-4	TRBV7-2	few	NA	TGTGCCAGCAGCTTAGGGAGGAGGAACATTCAGTACTTC	CASSLGRRNIQYF
TRBJ1-6	TRBV23-1	few	NA	TGCGCCAGCAGTCCCTCTCGGGGGGAGAGCTCCTATAATTCACCCCTCCACTTT	CASSPSRGESSYNSPLHF
TRBJ1-5	TRBV12-3/TRBV12-4	NA	NA	TGTGCCAGCACTAACTCGGTGAATCAGCCCCAGCATTTT	CASTNSVNQPQHF
TRBJ2-3	TRBV5-4	few	NA	TGTGCCAGCAGCTCGGCATTAGCGGTCACAGATACGCAGTATTTT	CASSSALAVTDTQYF
TRBJ2-3	TRBV24-1	NA	TRBD1	TGTGCCACCAGTGATGGGACAGGGTGGTTTGCAGATACGCAGTATTTT	CATSDGTGWFADTQYF
TRBJ1-1	TRBV7-2	NA	NA	TGTGCCAGCAGCTTAGGAGGGAACCCTGAAGCTTTATTT	CASSLGGNPEALF
TRBJ2-1	TRBV7-2	NA	NA	TGTGCCAGCAGCGCCAAACGCAAGGAGCAGTTCTTC	CASSAKRKEQFF
TRBJ1-5	TRBV12-3/TRBV12-4	few	NA	TGTGCCAGCAGTTTGTCCCCACAGCCTAATCAGCCCCAGCATTTT	CASSLSPQPNQPQHF
TRBJ2-3	TRBV7-2	few	NA	TGTGCCAGCAGCCAGGGTTGGGGCACAGATACGCAGTATTTT	CASSQGWGTDTQYF
TRBJ1-5	TRBV15	few	NA	TGTGCCACCAGCAGAGATCTAGGCAAGAACAATCAGCCCCAGCATTTT	CATSRDLGKNNQPQHF
TRBJ1-5	TRBV19	NA	NA	TGTGCCAGTGGGGACTTTGCAGGATACGATCAGCCCCAGCATTTT	CASGDFAGYDQPQHF
TRBJ2-3	TRBV7-9	few	NA	TGTGCCAGCAGCTCCGACCCCATCCGGGATACGCAGTATTTT	CASSSDPIRDTQYF
TRBJ2-1	TRBV3-1	NA	TRBD1	TGTGCCAGCAGCCAACCTGGGACAGGGACCCAAGAGAGCCACAATGAGCAGTTCTTC	CASSQPGTGTQESHNEQFF
TRBJ1-3	TRBV2	many	NA	TGTGCCAGCAGTGAAGGGATGGCCGGAAACACCATATATTTT	CASSEGMAGNTIYF
TRBJ2-5	TRBV27	NA	NA	TGTGCCAGCAGCCCATCCTCGGGATATGAAGAGACCCAGTACTTC	CASSPSSGYEETQYF
TRBJ2-1	TRBV7-3	NA	TRBD2	TGTGCCAGCAGCCCCATAGCGGGGGCCTCCTACAATGAGCAGTTCTTC	CASSPIAGASYNEQFF
TRBJ2-1	TRBV19	NA	TRBD2	TGTGCCAGTAATCGGCTAGCGGGCTCCTACAATGAGCAGTTCTTC	CASNRLAGSYNEQFF